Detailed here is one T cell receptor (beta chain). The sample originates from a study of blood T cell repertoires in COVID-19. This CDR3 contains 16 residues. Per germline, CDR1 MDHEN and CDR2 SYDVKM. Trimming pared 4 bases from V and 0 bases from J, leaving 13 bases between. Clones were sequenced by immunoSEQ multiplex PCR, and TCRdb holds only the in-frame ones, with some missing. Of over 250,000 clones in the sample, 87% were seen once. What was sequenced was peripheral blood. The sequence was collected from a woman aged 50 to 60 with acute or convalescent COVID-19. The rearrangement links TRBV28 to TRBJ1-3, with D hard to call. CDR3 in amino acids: CASSSRHLYSGNTIYF. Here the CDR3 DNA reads TGTGCCAGCAGTTCCCGACACCTTTACTCTGGAAACACCATATATTTT.